Listed below are T cell receptor beta chains from one sample, sequenced in a study of blood T cell repertoires in COVID-19. Using immunoSEQ multiplex PCR, the repertoire was profiled, and TCRdb retains in-frame clones only, with some absent. The data hold approximately 120,000 clones, with 70% to 90% observed a single time. Sequencing input: peripheral blood. The receptors stem from a woman in her forties or fifties with acute or convalescent COVID-19. CDR3s include the opening cysteine and the closing phenylalanine or tryptophan. A D gene is named only where the DNA matches it firmly. The size of a clone is reported for some rows only, either as once, few or many, or as a class for expanded clones.

size: once; J: TRBJ1-4; V: TRBV9; D: -; DNA: TGTGCCAGCAGCTCTCAAGGACATACACCGAATGAAAAACTGTTTTTT; CDR3: CASSSQGHTPNEKLFF
size: -; J: TRBJ2-1; V: TRBV6-2/TRBV6-3; D: -; DNA: TGTGCCAGCAGCCATGAGGGTAGACACGGGCAGTTCTTC; CDR3: CASSHEGRHGQFF
size: few; J: TRBJ2-1; V: TRBV7-8; D: -; DNA: TGTGCCAGCAGCTCCTACAGATTCTCCTACAATGAGCAGTTCTTC; CDR3: CASSSYRFSYNEQFF
size: few; J: TRBJ2-1; V: TRBV11-2; D: -; DNA: TGTGCCAGCAGCTTAGAATTTGGTTCGGTGACAGTGCGCTTCTTC; CDR3: CASSLEFGSVTVRFF
size: -; J: TRBJ1-1; V: TRBV10-3; D: -; DNA: TGTGCCATCAGTGAATTACAGTCTGGCACTGAAGCTTTCTTT; CDR3: CAISELQSGTEAFF
size: few; J: TRBJ2-7; V: TRBV15; D: -; DNA: TGTGCCACCAGCAGACAAACAGGGTACGAGCAGTACTTC; CDR3: CATSRQTGYEQYF
size: -; J: TRBJ2-7; V: TRBV7-9; D: TRBD1; DNA: TGTGCCAGCAGCTCTGGACTAGGACAGGGGAACTACGAGCAGTACTTC; CDR3: CASSSGLGQGNYEQYF
size: -; J: TRBJ2-2; V: TRBV10-2; D: TRBD2; DNA: TGCGCCAGCACTCGTAGGACTAGCGGGGGGACTAACACCGGGGAGCTGTTTTTT; CDR3: CASTRRTSGGTNTGELFF
size: -; J: TRBJ1-4; V: TRBV5-1; D: TRBD1; DNA: TGCGCCAGCAGCCCGACCGGGACAGGGCTCGTAAAACTGTTTTTT; CDR3: CASSPTGTGLVKLFF
size: -; J: TRBJ2-6; V: TRBV9; D: -; DNA: TGTGCCAGCAGCGTAGGTAAAGGGGGTGGGCCCAACGTCCTGACTTTC; CDR3: CASSVGKGGGPNVLTF
size: -; J: TRBJ1-1; V: TRBV29-1; D: TRBD1; DNA: TGCAGCGCGGGACAGGGAGAGGGGAACACTGAAGCTTTCTTT; CDR3: CSAGQGEGNTEAFF
size: -; J: TRBJ1-4; V: TRBV6-5; D: TRBD1; DNA: TGTGCCAGCTCCATGACCGGGACAGGGGAAAAACTGTTTTTT; CDR3: CASSMTGTGEKLFF
size: -; J: TRBJ1-6; V: TRBV5-8; D: -; DNA: TGTGCCAGCAGGCCTATGTCCTATAATTCACCCCTCCACTTT; CDR3: CASRPMSYNSPLHF
size: -; J: TRBJ1-2; V: TRBV24-1; D: -; DNA: TGTGCCACCAGTGACCGGACAGACTATGGCTACACCTTC; CDR3: CATSDRTDYGYTF
size: -; J: TRBJ1-6; V: TRBV7-2; D: TRBD1; DNA: TGTGCCAGCAGCCGGGGACAGTTTAATTCACCCCTCCACTTT; CDR3: CASSRGQFNSPLHF
size: -; J: TRBJ1-2; V: TRBV19; D: TRBD1; DNA: TGTGCCAGTGCCGACAGGGAGCGTCGTGGCTACACCTTC; CDR3: CASADRERRGYTF
size: -; J: TRBJ2-5; V: TRBV6-5; D: TRBD2; DNA: TGTGCCAGCACCCAGACTAGCGGTACGGGGGAGACCCAGTACTTC; CDR3: CASTQTSGTGETQYF
size: -; J: TRBJ1-1; V: TRBV10-1; D: -; DNA: TGCGCCAGCAGTGACGGGACTGAAGCTTTCTTT; CDR3: CASSDGTEAFF
size: -; J: TRBJ2-3; V: TRBV5-1; D: -; DNA: TGCGCCAGCAGCTTGGGGAGCGGGAGCACAGATACGCAGTATTTT; CDR3: CASSLGSGSTDTQYF
size: -; J: TRBJ2-5; V: TRBV6-5; D: TRBD2; DNA: TGTGCCAGCAGTTACCGGCTAGCGGGAGATAGGGAGACCCAGTACTTC; CDR3: CASSYRLAGDRETQYF
size: -; J: TRBJ2-1; V: TRBV2; D: TRBD2; DNA: TGTGCCAGCAAACCGGGACTAGCGGACAGGGAGCAGTTCTTC; CDR3: CASKPGLADREQFF
size: few; J: TRBJ2-1; V: TRBV28; D: -; DNA: TGTGCCAGTACCGGGGGATCCTACAATGAGCAGTTCTTC; CDR3: CASTGGSYNEQFF
size: -; J: TRBJ1-6; V: TRBV5-8; D: -; DNA: TGTGCCAGCAGCTTGCGCGGGAGAAATTCACCCCTCCACTTT; CDR3: CASSLRGRNSPLHF
size: -; J: TRBJ1-4; V: TRBV18; D: -; DNA: TGTGCCAGCTCACCAACTGCAACTAATGAAAAACTGTTTTTT; CDR3: CASSPTATNEKLFF
size: -; J: TRBJ1-3; V: TRBV6-5; D: -; DNA: TGTGCCAGCAGATACACAGGGTCCGGAAACACCATATATTTT; CDR3: CASRYTGSGNTIYF
size: -; J: TRBJ2-1; V: TRBV27; D: -; DNA: TGTGCCAGCACTTGGACGGTGGAGGACTCCTACAATGAGCAGTTCTTC; CDR3: CASTWTVEDSYNEQFF
size: few; J: TRBJ2-3; V: TRBV5-4; D: TRBD2; DNA: TGTGCCAGCAGCTTGTGGCTAGCGGGGAACACAGATACGCAGTATTTT; CDR3: CASSLWLAGNTDTQYF
size: -; J: TRBJ2-3; V: TRBV5-1; D: TRBD2; DNA: TGCGCCAGCAGCTCGCTAGCGGGGGGCACAGATACGCAGTATTTT; CDR3: CASSSLAGGTDTQYF
size: few; J: TRBJ1-5; V: TRBV12-3/TRBV12-4; D: -; DNA: TGTGCCAGCAGTTTAAAGGGGGGAGGGTCCCAGCATTTT; CDR3: CASSLKGGGSQHF
size: -; J: TRBJ2-7; V: TRBV6-5; D: -; DNA: TGTGCCAGCTGGACAGGGAGGGCCTACGAGCAGTACTTC; CDR3: CASWTGRAYEQYF
size: -; J: TRBJ2-7; V: TRBV30; D: -; DNA: TGTGCCTGGAGTGTACGGGGATACGAGCAGTACTTC; CDR3: CAWSVRGYEQYF
size: -; J: TRBJ2-7; V: TRBV20-1; D: -; DNA: TGCAGTGCTAGAGAAACCCAGTCGCAGTACTTC; CDR3: CSARETQSQYF
size: -; J: TRBJ1-1; V: TRBV5-4; D: TRBD1; DNA: TGTGCCAGCAGCACAGGGGGAGGGTGGAACACTGAAGCTTTCTTT; CDR3: CASSTGGGWNTEAFF
size: -; J: TRBJ1-3; V: TRBV18; D: -; DNA: TGTGCCAGCTCACGTACCAGCGACTCTGGAAACACCATATATTTT; CDR3: CASSRTSDSGNTIYF
size: -; J: TRBJ1-4; V: TRBV3-1/TRBV3-2; D: TRBD1; DNA: TGTGCCAGCAGCCCTGGACAGGGGAGGGAGGAAAAACTGTTTTTT; CDR3: CASSPGQGREEKLFF
size: -; J: TRBJ2-7; V: TRBV30; D: -; DNA: TGTGCCTGGAGCCCCATGGGGGCTGGTTTGTTCGAGCAGTACTTC; CDR3: CAWSPMGAGLFEQYF
size: -; J: TRBJ1-2; V: TRBV3-1/TRBV3-2; D: TRBD1; DNA: TGTGCCAGCAGCCTAGGGACAGCCCGATTGTCTTCGGGCTACACCTTC; CDR3: CASSLGTARLSSGYTF
size: -; J: TRBJ1-2; V: TRBV6-1; D: -; DNA: TGTGCCAGCAGTGAATCAGGGGCCTATGGCTACACCTTC; CDR3: CASSESGAYGYTF
size: -; J: TRBJ2-3; V: TRBV11-2; D: TRBD2; DNA: TGTGCCAGCAGCTCTCAGGGACTAGCGACAGATACGCAGTATTTT; CDR3: CASSSQGLATDTQYF
size: few; J: TRBJ1-4; V: TRBV27; D: TRBD1; DNA: TGTGCCAGCAGACGGACAGGGAACGAAAAACTGTTTTTT; CDR3: CASRRTGNEKLFF
size: -; J: TRBJ2-3; V: TRBV6-4; D: -; DNA: TGTGCCAGCAGCCCTAACCTTTTCCTCACAGATACGCAGTATTTT; CDR3: CASSPNLFLTDTQYF
size: -; J: TRBJ1-3; V: TRBV19; D: -; DNA: TGTGCCAGCCTACAGGGTAGAAACACCATATATTTT; CDR3: CASLQGRNTIYF
size: -; J: TRBJ1-1; V: TRBV5-6; D: TRBD1; DNA: TGTGCCAGCAGCCCTAATCGAGACAGGGGGTACACTGAAGCTTTCTTT; CDR3: CASSPNRDRGYTEAFF
size: -; J: TRBJ2-7; V: TRBV11-3; D: -; DNA: TGTGCCAGCAGCTCAGGGGCAGGAGGTGCCTACGAGCAGTACTTC; CDR3: CASSSGAGGAYEQYF
size: few; J: TRBJ2-1; V: TRBV18; D: -; DNA: TGTGCCAGCTCACCACCTAATAATGAGCAGTTCTTC; CDR3: CASSPPNNEQFF
size: -; J: TRBJ1-1; V: TRBV2; D: -; DNA: TGTGCCAGCAGTGAAGGTCCGGGAACTGAAGCTTTCTTT; CDR3: CASSEGPGTEAFF
size: -; J: TRBJ2-1; V: TRBV18; D: TRBD2; DNA: TGTGCCAGCTCACCAGGGCTAGCGGGGGACAATGAGCAGTTCTTC; CDR3: CASSPGLAGDNEQFF
size: -; J: TRBJ2-7; V: TRBV6-6; D: -; DNA: TGTGCCAGCAGCCCCCCCCCAGGGTACGGCTCCTACGAGCAGTACTTC; CDR3: CASSPPPGYGSYEQYF
size: -; J: TRBJ1-3; V: TRBV30; D: -; DNA: TGTGCCTGGAGTAAGGGGTCTGGAAACACCATATATTTT; CDR3: CAWSKGSGNTIYF
size: -; J: TRBJ1-1; V: TRBV7-8; D: -; DNA: TGTGCCAGCAGCTTAGCGCCAGTCAACACTGAAGCTTTCTTT; CDR3: CASSLAPVNTEAFF
size: -; J: TRBJ1-2; V: TRBV28; D: -; DNA: TGTGCCAGCAGTCTGACGAACGGGAACTATGGCTACACCTTC; CDR3: CASSLTNGNYGYTF
size: few; J: TRBJ1-2; V: TRBV2; D: TRBD1; DNA: TGTGCCAGTTCAAGGAGGGGGCTTTGGAGTGACTATGGCTACACCTTC; CDR3: CASSRRGLWSDYGYTF
size: -; J: TRBJ2-3; V: TRBV10-3; D: -; DNA: TGTGCCATCAGTCGCAGCGGGCTAAGCACAGATACGCAGTATTTT; CDR3: CAISRSGLSTDTQYF
size: -; J: TRBJ1-1; V: TRBV7-8; D: TRBD1; DNA: TGTGCCAGCAGCCCCAGGGGACAGGGTTTTACTGAAGCTTTCTTT; CDR3: CASSPRGQGFTEAFF
size: -; J: TRBJ2-6; V: TRBV10-3; D: -; DNA: TGTGCCATCGGGCAGAACTCTGGGGCCAACGTCCTGACTTTC; CDR3: CAIGQNSGANVLTF
size: few; J: TRBJ2-1; V: TRBV30; D: TRBD2; DNA: TGTGCCTGGGCGACTAGCGGGACCCACAATGAGCAGTTCTTC; CDR3: CAWATSGTHNEQFF
size: -; J: TRBJ2-5; V: TRBV12-5; D: TRBD1; DNA: TGTGCTAGTGCCGGACAGGGTGCGGAGACCCAGTACTTC; CDR3: CASAGQGAETQYF
size: -; J: TRBJ2-7; V: TRBV9; D: TRBD1; DNA: TGTGCCAGCAGCGTAGACCCCGGGACAGGCTACGAGCAGTACTTC; CDR3: CASSVDPGTGYEQYF
size: -; J: TRBJ2-3; V: TRBV7-2; D: -; DNA: TGTGCCAGCAGCTTATTCGGGGTTGCAAGCACAGATACGCAGTATTTT; CDR3: CASSLFGVASTDTQYF
size: -; J: TRBJ2-7; V: TRBV9; D: -; DNA: TGTGCCAGCAGCGAAGGGGCAGGCGCCTACGAGCAGTACTTC; CDR3: CASSEGAGAYEQYF